Presented here are 22 T cell receptor beta chains from one specimen sequenced in a study of Tregs in tolerant kidney transplant recipients. Related graft donors supplied nonmyeloablative bone marrow transplants, and mixed chimerism was transient. This table comes from immunoSEQ multiplex PCR, and its TCRdb copy is limited to in-frame clones, with some not included. The repertoire has 81,000 or so clones, roughly 90% of them found once; the top ten carry roughly 1.5%. The sample consisted of CD4+ T cells from blood (PBMCs), taken 24 months after the transplant. The receptors originated from a human patient who received a combined kidney and bone marrow transplant. Some of these T cells may belong to the graft donor.

The chain uses TRBV27 and TRBJ2-1; 13 nucleotides align to TRBD2. J lost 4 bases, V lost 2 bases, and 2 bases had no gene match. The CDR3 consists of 16 residues. The germline gives CDR1 MNHEY, CDR2 SMNVEV (reference sequence). CDR3 loop: CASSLTSGRVYNEQFF. The CDR3 coding sequence is TGTGCCAGCAGTTTAACTAGCGGGAGGGTATACAATGAGCAGTTCTTC.

CDR3 loop: CASSLGQQETQYF. CDR3 nucleotide sequence: TGTGCCAGTAGTTTGGGACAACAAGAGACCCAGTACTTC. V gene TRBV19 combines with J gene TRBJ2-5, with D perhaps matching TRBD1 (6 bases). The CDR3 is 13 amino acids. Trimming took off 5 bases at V and 2 bases at J, with 9 bases between the two ends. Per the germline V gene, CDR1 is LNHDA and CDR2 is SQIVND (reference sequence).

J is TRBJ2-3 and V is TRBV28; 9 positions agree with TRBD2. This CDR3 spans 14 amino acids. Per germline, CDR1 MDHEN and CDR2 SYDVKM. V shed 5 bases, J shed 4 bases, and the junction held 4 bases outside the gene matches. CDR3 protein: CASSPGLASDTQYF. The CDR3 coding sequence is TGTGCCAGCAGTCCGGGACTAGCTTCAGATACGCAGTATTTT.

The rearrangement joins TRBV7-2 to TRBJ2-3, with 8 nucleotides matching TRBD2. Germline V gene lookup returns CDR1 SGHTA and CDR2 FQGNSA. The CDR3 length is 16 residues. The ends lost 0 bases at V and 5 bases at J; junction bases unmatched: 7. The CDR3 bases are TGTGCCAGCAGCTTAGCGCTTGGCGGGGGGATAGATACGCAGTATTTT. It translates to CASSLALGGGIDTQYF. Using reference TRBV7-2 and TRBJ2-3 for the parts outside the CDR3, the full variable domain is GAGVSQSPSNKVTEKGKDVELRCDPISGHTALYWYRQSLGQGLEFLIYFQGNSAPDKSGLPSDRFSAERTGGSVSTLTIQRTQQEDSAVYLCASSLALGGGIDTQYFGPGTRLTVL.

The chain links TRBV5-4 to TRBJ1-1; weak D call: TRBD1 (6 bases). CDR1 and CDR2 (germline): SGHNT, YYREEE (reference sequence). CDR3 size: 16 residues. V shed 4 bases and J shed 4 bases, with 20 bases lying between them. The CDR3 is CASSQGGGMVFTEAFF. CDR3 DNA: TGTGCCAGCAGCCAAGGGGGGGGTATGGTCTTCACTGAAGCTTTCTTT.

The chain is built from TRBV2 and TRBJ2-3; TRBD2 might be the D (7 bases). V was pared by 5 bases and J by 4 bases, with 16 bases between. Germline loops: CDR1 SNHLY, CDR2 FYNNEI. The CDR3 extends over 15 amino acids. For the CDR3, the DNA is TGTGCCAGCAGTAAGGGAGGGGGGACGGCAGATACGCAGTATTTT. Its translation is CASSKGGGTADTQYF.

CDR3: CASSPPSGHSYEQYF. In DNA, the CDR3 is TGTGCCAGCTCACCACCTTCGGGACATTCCTACGAGCAGTACTTC. The V gene is TRBV18, the J gene TRBJ2-7; maybe TRBD1 (6 bases). The V end lost 0 bases, the J end lost 1 base, and 10 bases lay between the germline ends. The germline CDR1 and CDR2 sequences are KGHSH and LQKENI. The CDR3 spans 15 residues.

The gene calls are TRBV4-3 and TRBJ1-4, with 8 nucleotides matching TRBD1. The V and J ends lost 1 base and 8 bases, in that order; junction bases with no gene match: 21. This CDR3 has 20 residues. Germline-derived CDR1 and CDR2 are LGHNA and YSLEER. CDR3 loop: CASSQAILGGSGTGEEKLFF. The CDR3 bases are TGCGCCAGCAGCCAAGCGATCCTGGGGGGGTCCGGGACAGGAGAAGAAAAACTGTTTTTT.

The rearrangement uses TRBV5-4 and TRBJ1-3; 9 nucleotides align to TRBD1. This CDR3 contains 15 residues. Germline-derived CDR1 and CDR2 are SGHNT and YYREEE (reference sequence). V was clipped by 0 bases and J by 8 bases; unmatched bases: 6. DNA of the CDR3: TGTGCCAGCAGCTTGGCCGGTACAGGGGGCTACACCATATATTTT. This gives the protein CASSLAGTGGYTIYF.

As DNA, the CDR3 is TGTGCCACCAGTTCTCGGATAGGGACAGGCAGCACAGATACGCAGTATTTT. Its translation: CATSSRIGTGSTDTQYF. J is TRBJ2-3 and V is TRBV15; 8 nucleotides agree with TRBD1. V trimming: 6 bases; J trimming: 0 bases; junction bases outside the gene matches: 11. Germline values: CDR1 LNHNV, CDR2 YYDKDF (reference sequence). The CDR3 has 17 residues.

The chain has TRBV7-9 and TRBJ1-1; tentatively, D is TRBD1 (5 bases). Trimming cost V 2 bases and J 0 bases, with 10 bases left between them. Germline CDR1 SEHNR, CDR2 FQNEAQ (reference sequence). This CDR3 has 15 residues. DNA for the CDR3: TGTGCCAGCAGCTTAATAGGGGTACTGAACACTGAAGCTTTCTTT. It yields the protein CASSLIGVLNTEAFF.

The CDR3 DNA sequence: TGTGCCAGCAGCCAGAGCCGGGGTAATTCACCCCTCCACTTT. Protein: CASSQSRGNSPLHF. The genes are TRBV5-6 and TRBJ1-6, with D uncertain. Between the trimmed V and J ends, which lost 4 bases and 6 bases, there was a span of 11 bases. CDR1 SGHDT and CDR2 YYEEEE come from the germline V gene. The CDR3 is 14 amino acids.

V gene TRBV19 combines with J gene TRBJ2-7; 10 bases match TRBD1. Germline CDR1 LNHDA, CDR2 SQIVND (reference sequence). There are 14 residues in the CDR3. V shed 3 bases and J 4 bases; nucleotides not matched to a gene: 3. The CDR3 region has the DNA TGTGCCAGTAGTATCAGGACAGGGGGGTACGAGCAGTACTTC. It yields the protein CASSIRTGGYEQYF. Combining the CDR3 with reference TRBV19 and TRBJ2-7 gives the whole variable domain DGGITQSPKYLFRKEGQNVTLSCEQNLNHDAMYWYRQDPGQGLRLIYYSQIVNDFQKGDIAEGYSVSREKKESFPLTVTSAQKNPTAFYLCASSIRTGGYEQYFGPGTRLTVT.

About this clone itself: One end of the junction fails to match germline, which may point to a read error. The J gene is TRBJ1-5, the V gene TRBV2; TRBD1 aligns across 12 bases. In germline, CDR1 is SNHLY, CDR2 FYNNEI. CDR3 length: 13 residues. The CDR3 is CASSAWGTGGGYF. The CDR3 nucleotides read TGTGCCAGCAGTGCGTGGGGGACAGGGGGCGGGTATTTT.

The rearrangement links TRBV6-4 to TRBJ1-1; D remains ambiguous. Germline V gene sequence: CDR1 MRHNA, CDR2 SNTAGT. V was shortened by 5 bases and J by 0 bases, with 7 bases between the two germline ends. The length of the CDR3 is 13 residues. CDR3 bases: TGTGCCAGCAGTCGGGAAATGAACACTGAAGCTTTCTTT. Translated, it gives CASSREMNTEAFF.

The chain combines TRBV19 with TRBJ1-2; the D gene is possibly TRBD1 (6 bases). Germline V gives CDR1 LNHDA, CDR2 SQIVND (reference sequence). The CDR3 loop spans 14 amino acids. V was pared by 6 bases and J by 4 bases, with 15 bases between. The CDR3 sequence is CASSPTGGFYGYTF. The CDR3 nucleotides read TGTGCCAGTAGCCCGACAGGAGGATTCTATGGCTACACCTTC. Complete variable domain (other parts from reference TRBV19 and TRBJ1-2): DGGITQSPKYLFRKEGQNVTLSCEQNLNHDAMYWYRQDPGQGLRLIYYSQIVNDFQKGDIAEGYSVSREKKESFPLTVTSAQKNPTAFYLCASSPTGGFYGYTFGSGTRLTVV.

The chain carries TRBV2 and TRBJ2-7, with TRBD1 matching 7 bases. This CDR3 contains 15 residues. The J segment lost 0 bases and the V segment lost 2 bases, leaving 4 bases of the junction unmatched. The germline V gene has CDR1 SNHLY and CDR2 FYNNEI. CDR3 DNA: TGTGCCAGCAGTGAAAGGACAGGAGTCTCCTACGAGCAGTACTTC. It yields the protein CASSERTGVSYEQYF.

Only one count was recorded for this clone. The chain couples TRBV11-2 to TRBJ2-1, with 9 bases that match TRBD2. Germline V CDR1 and CDR2: SGHAT, FQNNGV. The V gene end was trimmed by 2 bases and the J gene end by 11 bases; junction bases not matched to a gene: 10. This CDR3 contains 15 residues. Written as DNA, the CDR3 is TGTGCCAGCAGCTTATGGCGGGGGGGCCAGTCCCAGCAGTTCTTC. It yields the protein CASSLWRGGQSQQFF.

In its sample, this clone was seen once. V usage is TRBV7-2 and J usage is TRBJ2-7, with 8 nucleotides matching TRBD1. Germline values: CDR1 SGHTA, CDR2 FQGNSA. Trimming cost V 2 bases and J 5 bases; bases outside gene matches: 8. The CDR3 has 15 amino acids. The CDR3 DNA follows: TGTGCCAGCAGCTTAAGGGGACAGGTGTTCCACGAGCAGTACTTC. Translated, it gives CASSLRGQVFHEQYF.

The rearrangement joins TRBV2 to TRBJ2-5, with D unclear. Germline CDR1 is SNHLY and CDR2 is FYNNEI. There are 14 residues in the CDR3. The V end was cut by 6 bases, the J end by 6 bases, with 17 bases between. CDR3 sequence (DNA): TGTGCCAGCAGAGACCGGCAGCGTCAACAGACCCAGTACTTC. It is translated as CASRDRQRQQTQYF.

The chain joins TRBV9 to TRBJ2-5; TRBD1 is a possible D gene (6 bases). CDR3 size: 13 residues. Germline V gene lookup returns CDR1 SGDLS and CDR2 YYNGEE. Trimming took off 1 base at V and 5 bases at J, with 9 bases between the two ends. In DNA, the CDR3 is TGTGCCAGCAGCGTACAGGGGTGGGAGACCCAGTACTTC. Protein product: CASSVQGWETQYF.

The V and J genes are TRBV2 and TRBJ2-2; possibly TRBD1 for D (5 bases). The germline CDR1 and CDR2 sequences are SNHLY and FYNNEI. The CDR3 runs to 12 residues. V was trimmed by 8 bases and J by 6 bases, leaving 10 bases between them. The CDR3 protein is CASGVGAGELFF. The CDR3, as DNA: TGTGCCAGCGGTGTAGGGGCCGGGGAGCTGTTTTTT.